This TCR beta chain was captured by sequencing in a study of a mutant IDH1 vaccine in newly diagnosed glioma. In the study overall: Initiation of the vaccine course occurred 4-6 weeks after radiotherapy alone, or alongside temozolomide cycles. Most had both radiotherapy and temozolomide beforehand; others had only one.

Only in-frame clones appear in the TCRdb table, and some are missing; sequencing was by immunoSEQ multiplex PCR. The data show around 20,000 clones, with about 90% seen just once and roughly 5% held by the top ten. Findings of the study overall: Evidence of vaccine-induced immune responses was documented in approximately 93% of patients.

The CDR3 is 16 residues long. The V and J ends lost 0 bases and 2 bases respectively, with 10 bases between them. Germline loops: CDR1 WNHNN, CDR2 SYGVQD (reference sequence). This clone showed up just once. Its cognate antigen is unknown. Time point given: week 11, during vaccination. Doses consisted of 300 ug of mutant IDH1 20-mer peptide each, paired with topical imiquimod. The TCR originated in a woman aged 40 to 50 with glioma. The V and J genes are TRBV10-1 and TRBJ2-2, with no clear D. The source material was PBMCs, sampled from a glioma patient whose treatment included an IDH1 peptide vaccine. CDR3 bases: TGCGCCAGCAGTGAGTCGAAATGGCACAACACCGGGGAGCTGTTTTTT. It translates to CASSESKWHNTGELFF.